Described below is a single T cell receptor (beta chain) sequence and its context. Its target is not known. The germline V gene encodes CDR1 SEHNR and CDR2 FQNEAQ (reference sequence). The CDR3 has 14 residues. Losses at the gene ends were 5 bases for V and 6 bases for J; bases not matched to a gene: 3. These data originate in a study of cytomegalovirus exposure and HLA in healthy donors. The study's findings and limits: In a later analysis, V- and J-gene trimming of beta chains associated with a DCLRE1C missense variant, replicated independently. Among TCR sequences, most were rare, though some public TCRs appeared in many donors.

The PCR employed 60 Vbeta primers together with 13 Jbeta primers. Sequenced by immunoSEQ multiplex PCR; TCRdb stores in-frame clones only, minus some. This table has about 120,000 clones, 75% appearing once. Sequencing used PBMCs. This TCR derives from a woman in her thirties or forties in good health and CMV-seropositive. The chain carries TRBV7-9 and TRBJ2-3; 12 positions match TRBD2. CDR3 region: CASSPSGGADTQYF. DNA for the CDR3: TGTGCCAGCAGCCCTAGCGGGGGGGCCGATACGCAGTATTTT.